This T cell receptor (beta chain) was documented in a study of T cells in tumors after PD-1 blockade. Study summary: Prior checkpoint blockade, systemic immunosuppressant use, or anti-cancer therapy within 4 weeks excluded patients. During anti-PD-1 treatment, some patients continued daily vismodegib 150 mg.

Input was roughly 550 ng to 6,004 ng of genomic DNA from tumor or blood. Study results and limitations: Roughly 42% of tumor TCR clonotypes were also found in blood.

Generated by immunoSEQ multiplex PCR, the TCRdb table keeps only in-frame clones and is missing some. The profile shows 54,000 or so clones, roughly 78% of them singletons. This clone came up a few times. Its antigen is undetermined. Other DNA sequences in the sample encode the same CDR3. The CDR3 is 15 amino acids. The V end was cut by 0 bases, the J end by 1 base, with 13 bases between. Germline V gene data show CDR1 as GTSNPN and CDR2 as SVGIG (reference sequence). This chain joins TRBV30 and TRBJ2-7, with D possibly called TRBD1 or TRBD2 (7 bases each). The TCR comes from a human donor with basal cell carcinoma. Sequences were derived from PBMCs, sampled before anti-PD-1 treatment. CDR3 sequence reads: CAWSVPQGGSYEQYF. In DNA, the CDR3 is TGTGCCTGGAGTGTACCGCAGGGGGGGTCCTACGAGCAGTACTTC.